The rows below give T cell receptor beta chains drawn from one sample of a study of T cell repertoires in cytomegalovirus infection. MiXCR, applied by TCRdb to the reads, yields one record per CDR3 protein. The data show 450,000 to 550,000 distinct CDR3 sequences, about two fifths seen once. These receptors lack a known antigen. Sequenced here: cultured PBMCs, sampled from culture after CMV antigen stimulation. All receptors derive from a human donor in good health (CMV status not recorded). Some clones in this sample may be carry-over from other donors' samples. Both conserved end residues are part of each CDR3. A D gene is named only where the DNA matches it firmly. Size is stated for part of the rows, as once, few or many counts, or as a class when the clone is expanded.

clone_size	v_call	d_call	j_call	cdr3_nt	cdr3_aa
NA	TRBV20-1	TRBD2	TRBJ2-1	TGCAGTGCTAGAGATCGGACTAGCGGGAACAATGAGCAGTTCTTC	CSARDRTSGNNEQFF
NA	TRBV11-1	NA	TRBJ1-4	TGTGCCAGCAGCAAAGGACCGCTCTCGACGGGGGAAAAACTGTTTTTT	CASSKGPLSTGEKLFF
NA	TRBV4-1	NA	TRBJ2-5	TGCGCCAGCAGCCAAGGGGGCGCAGTTCAAGAGACCCAGTACTTC	CASSQGGAVQETQYF
NA	TRBV7-8	NA	TRBJ1-2	TGTGCCAGCAGCTTCGGATTCTTGAACTATGGCTACACCTTC	CASSFGFLNYGYTF
NA	TRBV7-8	NA	TRBJ1-6	TGTGCCAGCAGCCCCGACCATTCACCCCTCCACTTT	CASSPDHSPLHF
few	TRBV6-8	NA	TRBJ1-1	TGCGCCAGCAGGCGGGGCGCGAACACTGAAGCTTTCTTT	CASRRGANTEAFF
NA	TRBV5-1	NA	TRBJ2-2	TGCGCCAGCAGCTTGTTAGAATTACAGAACACCGGGGAGCTGTTTTTT	CASSLLELQNTGELFF
NA	TRBV12-3/TRBV12-4	NA	TRBJ1-1	TGTGCCAGCAGCCCTATATGGCAAGAGAACACTGAAGCTTTCTTT	CASSPIWQENTEAFF
few	TRBV7-2	NA	TRBJ2-1	TGTGCCAGCAGCTTAGCTGCCCCGAGCTCCTACAATGAGCAGTTCTTC	CASSLAAPSSYNEQFF
NA	TRBV3-1	NA	TRBJ2-3	TGTGCCAGCAGCGCGGACCACACAGATACGCAGTATTTT	CASSADHTDTQYF
few	TRBV7-2	NA	TRBJ2-1	TGTGCCAGCAGCTTAGAGGCCAGAACCTACAATGAGCAGTTCTTC	CASSLEARTYNEQFF
few	TRBV6-8	NA	TRBJ1-1	TGTGCCAGCAGTTACGGGGCAGGGCAAAAAACTGAAGCTTTCTTT	CASSYGAGQKTEAFF
NA	TRBV11-1	TRBD1	TRBJ2-7	TGTGCCAGCAGCTTATTCGGAGACAGGGCCCACGAGCAGTACTTC	CASSLFGDRAHEQYF
few	TRBV7-2	NA	TRBJ2-7	TGTGCCAGCAGTCTTCTGAGGGGGCCGGGAGCCTTAGGAGAGCAGTACTTC	CASSLLRGPGALGEQYF
NA	TRBV7-2	NA	TRBJ2-3	TGTGCCAGCAGCTCCCACGAAGGCGTAAAGCAGTATTTT	CASSSHEGVKQYF
once	TRBV9	NA	TRBJ2-1	TGTGCCAGCAGCGCCGCCGTGGGGGACAATGAGCAGTTCTTC	CASSAAVGDNEQFF
NA	TRBV7-8	NA	TRBJ2-3	TGTGCCAGCAGCTTATACGAGGGGACAGATACGCAGTATTTT	CASSLYEGTDTQYF
NA	TRBV7-2	NA	TRBJ2-6	TGTGCCAGCAGCAAAACTAGAGCCGGGGCCAACGTCCTGACTTTC	CASSKTRAGANVLTF
few	TRBV24-1	TRBD1	TRBJ2-3	TGTGCCACCAGTGAACCCTGGACAGGGGGCACAGATACGCAGTATTTT	CATSEPWTGGTDTQYF
NA	TRBV19	NA	TRBJ1-4	TGTGCCAGTAGTAACGAAGGGGGAGAAAAACTGTTTTTT	CASSNEGGEKLFF
NA	TRBV7-2	NA	TRBJ1-6	TGTGCCAGCAGCTTTAGGGTCCGGCCAGGGCTGGGATCACCCCTCCACTTT	CASSFRVRPGLGSPLHF
NA	TRBV5-1	NA	TRBJ1-1	TGCGCCAGCAGCCAGACGACCCAGAACACTGAAGCTTTCTTT	CASSQTTQNTEAFF
NA	TRBV4-1	TRBD1	TRBJ1-4	TGCGCCAGCAGCCAAGATCTTAGGGGGGCCGGGACAGAAGGCGAAAAACTGTTTTTT	CASSQDLRGAGTEGEKLFF
NA	TRBV7-2	NA	TRBJ1-2	TGTGCCAGCAGCTTCGGTTTGGGGGCCTATGGCTACACCTTC	CASSFGLGAYGYTF
NA	TRBV7-2	TRBD2	TRBJ2-3	TGTGCCAGCAGCTTCGCTAGCGGCCATGGAGATACGCAGTATTTT	CASSFASGHGDTQYF
NA	TRBV2	NA	TRBJ2-5	TGTGCCAGCAGTCAAATCGTGGACCCTGAATCGACCCAGTACTTC	CASSQIVDPESTQYF
once	TRBV11-2	NA	TRBJ2-1	TGTGCCAGCAGCTATCTGGGAAGAGAGCAGTTCTTC	CASSYLGREQFF
many	TRBV7-2	TRBD1	TRBJ1-1	TGTGCCAGCAGCCCGGACAGGGAGCCGAACACTGAAGCTTTCTTT	CASSPDREPNTEAFF
few	TRBV7-2	NA	TRBJ1-2	TGTGCCAGCAGCCCCCAGCCGGGGAGTAGTATCTATGGCTACACCTTC	CASSPQPGSSIYGYTF
NA	TRBV4-3	NA	TRBJ1-6	TGCGCCAGCAGCGCCAGGCGGGAATCACCCCTCCACTTT	CASSARRESPLHF
few	TRBV12-3/TRBV12-4	NA	TRBJ1-2	TGTGCCAGCAGTTACTCACAGGGAGCAGGCTACACCTTC	CASSYSQGAGYTF
NA	TRBV12-3/TRBV12-4	NA	TRBJ1-1	TGTGCCAGCACCCTATCTGGGGCTCCTTCTATTGAAGCTTTCTTT	CASTLSGAPSIEAFF
NA	TRBV7-2	TRBD2	TRBJ2-7	TGTGCCAGCAGCTTACTAGCCCCTACGACTCCACGGGGGGATAGAAGAGGGCAGTACTTC	CASSLLAPTTPRGDRRGQYF